This T cell receptor beta chain was recovered during a study of T cells after yellow fever vaccination. Across the whole study: Preparation of the low-cell-number fractions used SMART-Seq v4 Ultra Low Input. Study-level points and caveats: From the bulk population, abundant clonotypes could contaminate and appear within FACS-sorted repertoires. Reappearance after the booster was observed for most primary-vaccination clones (about 96% CD4, less than 90% CD8).

TCR cDNA, made by 5'RACE template switching, carried an added universal primer site and UMIs. In TCRdb, the 5' RACE reads were re-called with MiXCR into one record per CDR3 protein. The sample has about 340,000 distinct CDR3 sequences, about 12% seen once. From germline, CDR1 is DFQATT and CDR2 SNEGSKA (reference sequence). The V and J ends lost 3 bases and 1 base, in that order; junction bases with no gene match: 14. The CDR3 spans 18 residues. This clonotype was counted a few times. Its matching antigen is unknown. Sequencing was performed on CD4+ T cells sorted from PBMCs, taken 15 days after the yellow fever booster vaccination. V usage is TRBV20-1 and J usage is TRBJ2-1, with 8 nucleotides matching TRBD2. The receptor's source is a man aged 18 to 30 who received the YFV17D yellow fever vaccine. CDR3 loop: CSASTRVGSGGSYNEQFF. CDR3 sequence (DNA): TGCAGTGCTAGTACCCGGGTCGGAAGCGGGGGTTCCTACAATGAGCAGTTCTTC.